This passage covers 3 T cell receptor beta chains from one sample sequenced in a study of cytomegalovirus exposure and HLA in healthy donors. Vbeta (60) and Jbeta (13) primers were used in the PCR. The repertoire was sequenced with immunoSEQ multiplex PCR; TCRdb's copy has only in-frame clones and lacks some. This table has some 140,000 clones, 55% to 80% appearing once. Sequences were obtained from PBMCs. The receptors originated from a middle-aged woman in good health and CMV-seronegative.

The J gene is TRBJ2-3, the V gene TRBV29-1, with TRBD2 identical over 8 bases. V trimming: 0 bases; J trimming: 4 bases; junction bases outside the gene matches: 9. Germline values: CDR1 SQVTM, CDR2 ANQGSEA. The CDR3 consists of 16 residues. CDR3 residues: CSVEDRLANMADTQYF. The DNA of the CDR3 is TGCAGCGTTGAAGACAGACTAGCGAATATGGCAGATACGCAGTATTTT.

The chain joins TRBV7-9 to TRBJ2-7; D is possibly TRBD1 (5 bases). The germline V and J ends were trimmed by 2 bases and 0 bases, with 8 bases remaining between them. This CDR3 contains 14 residues. The V gene's germline CDR1 is SEHNR and CDR2 FQNEAQ (reference sequence). The CDR3 coding sequence is TGTGCCAGCAGCTTATTCCAGGGCTCCTACGAGCAGTACGTC. Translation: CASSLFQGSYEQYV.

CDR3 residues: CASSVTSGGYNEQFF. As DNA, the CDR3 is TGTGCCAGCAGCGTGACTAGCGGGGGTTACAATGAGCAGTTCTTC. The V gene is TRBV9, the J gene TRBJ2-1; TRBD2 matches at 12 bases. The CDR3 consists of 15 residues. V trimming: 2 bases; J trimming: 4 bases; junction bases outside the gene matches: 1. In germline, CDR1 is SGDLS, CDR2 YYNGEE.